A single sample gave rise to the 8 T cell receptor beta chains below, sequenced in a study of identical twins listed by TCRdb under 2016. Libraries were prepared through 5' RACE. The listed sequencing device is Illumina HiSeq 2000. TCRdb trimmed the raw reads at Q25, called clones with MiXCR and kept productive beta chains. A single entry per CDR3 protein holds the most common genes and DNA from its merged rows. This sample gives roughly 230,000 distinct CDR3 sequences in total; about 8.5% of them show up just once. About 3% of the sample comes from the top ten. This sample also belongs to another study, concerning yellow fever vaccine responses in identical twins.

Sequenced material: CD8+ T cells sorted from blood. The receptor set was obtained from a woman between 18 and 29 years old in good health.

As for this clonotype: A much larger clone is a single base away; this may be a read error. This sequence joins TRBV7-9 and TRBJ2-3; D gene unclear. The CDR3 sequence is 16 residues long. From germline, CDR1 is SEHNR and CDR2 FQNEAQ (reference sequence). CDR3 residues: CASSNPREFLTDTEYF. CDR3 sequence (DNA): TGTGCCAGCAGCAACCCAAGGGAATTCCTCACAGATACGGAGTATTTT.

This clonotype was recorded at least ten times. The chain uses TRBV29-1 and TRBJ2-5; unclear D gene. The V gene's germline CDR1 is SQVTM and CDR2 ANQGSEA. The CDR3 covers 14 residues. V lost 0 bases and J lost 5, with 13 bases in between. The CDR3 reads CSVEEWLASETQYF. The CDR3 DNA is TGCAGCGTTGAAGAATGGCTGGCATCGGAGACCCAGTACTTC.

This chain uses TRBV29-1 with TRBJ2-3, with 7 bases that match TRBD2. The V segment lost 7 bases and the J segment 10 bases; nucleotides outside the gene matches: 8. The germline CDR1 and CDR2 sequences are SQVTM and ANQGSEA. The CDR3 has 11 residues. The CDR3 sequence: CSEATGGAQYF. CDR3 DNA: TGCAGCGAGGCTACGGGGGGAGCGCAGTATTTT.

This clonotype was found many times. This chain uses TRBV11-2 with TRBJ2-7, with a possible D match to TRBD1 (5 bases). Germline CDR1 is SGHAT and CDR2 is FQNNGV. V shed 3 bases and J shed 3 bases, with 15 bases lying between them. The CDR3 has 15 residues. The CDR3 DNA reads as TGTGCCAGCAGCTTGTCGACAGACCCCTACTACGAGCAGTACTTC. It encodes CASSLSTDPYYEQYF.

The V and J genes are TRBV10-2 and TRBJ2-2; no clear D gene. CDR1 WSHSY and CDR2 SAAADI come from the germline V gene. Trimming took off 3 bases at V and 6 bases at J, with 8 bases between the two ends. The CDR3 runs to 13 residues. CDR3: CASSESGAGELFF. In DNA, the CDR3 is TGCGCCAGCAGTGAATCTGGGGCCGGGGAGCTGTTTTTT.

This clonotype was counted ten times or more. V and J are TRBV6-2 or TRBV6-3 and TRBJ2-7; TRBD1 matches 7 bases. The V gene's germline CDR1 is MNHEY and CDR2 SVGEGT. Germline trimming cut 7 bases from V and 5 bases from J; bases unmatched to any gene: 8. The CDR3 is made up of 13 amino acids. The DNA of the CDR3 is TGTGCCAGCACCTCCTGGGACAGCGACGAGCAGTACTTC. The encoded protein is CASTSWDSDEQYF.

CDR3 nucleotides: TGTGCCCTCCGTGGGGCGGATGAGCAGTTCTTC. It encodes CALRGADEQFF. This chain joins TRBV2 and TRBJ2-1; perhaps TRBD1 as D (5 bases). This CDR3 has 11 amino acids. The ends were cut back, 11 bases at V and 8 bases at J, with 13 bases in the middle. CDR1 SNHLY and CDR2 FYNNEI come from the germline V gene.

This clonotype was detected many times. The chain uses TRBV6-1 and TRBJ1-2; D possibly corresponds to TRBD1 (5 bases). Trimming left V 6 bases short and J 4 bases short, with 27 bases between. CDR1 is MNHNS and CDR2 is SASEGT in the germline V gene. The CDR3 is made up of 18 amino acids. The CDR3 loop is CASRASITYPSRGYGYTF. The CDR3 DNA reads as TGTGCCAGCAGAGCCTCTATTACGTACCCTTCAAGGGGCTATGGCTACACCTTC.